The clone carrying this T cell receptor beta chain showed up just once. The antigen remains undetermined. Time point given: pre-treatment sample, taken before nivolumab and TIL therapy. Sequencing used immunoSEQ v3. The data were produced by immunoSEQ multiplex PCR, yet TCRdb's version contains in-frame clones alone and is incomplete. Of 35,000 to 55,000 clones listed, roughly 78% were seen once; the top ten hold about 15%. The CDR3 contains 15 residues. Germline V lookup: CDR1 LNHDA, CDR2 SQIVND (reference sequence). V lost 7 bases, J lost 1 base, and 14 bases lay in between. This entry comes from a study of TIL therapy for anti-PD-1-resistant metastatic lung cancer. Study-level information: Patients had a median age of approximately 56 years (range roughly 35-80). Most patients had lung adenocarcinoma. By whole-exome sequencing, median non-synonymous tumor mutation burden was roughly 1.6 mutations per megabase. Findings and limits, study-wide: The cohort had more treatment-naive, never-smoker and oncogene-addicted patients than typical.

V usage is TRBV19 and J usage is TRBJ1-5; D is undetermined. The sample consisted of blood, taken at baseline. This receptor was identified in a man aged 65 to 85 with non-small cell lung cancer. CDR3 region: CASNLGVASNQPQHF. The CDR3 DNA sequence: TGTGCCAGTAATTTGGGCGTGGCGAGCAATCAGCCCCAGCATTTT.